A single sample is the source of the 2 T cell receptor beta chains below, sequenced in a study of blood T cells in healthy people across ages (dated by TCRdb to the mid-2010s). The library was made by 5' RACE. A second PCR of roughly 7 to 11 cycles was performed with a sample-barcoded 5' primer and a J-beta primer mix. TCRdb passed the public sequencing reads through fastp at Q25 and MiXCR, retaining productive beta sequences. Each record represents a unique CDR3 protein, reported with the most common genes and DNA among its rows. The sample records approximately 2,000,000 distinct CDR3 sequences, about two fifths of which are singletons. The ten largest account for under 25% of the sample. The sequenced material came from blood. These receptors were collected from a human donor in good health.

The sample holds a few counts of this clonotype. V and J are TRBV3-1 and TRBJ2-7, with 9 bases fitting TRBD1. J lost 3 bases, V lost 0 bases, and 0 bases had no gene match. Germline assignment: CDR1 LGHDT and CDR2 YNNKEL (reference sequence). CDR3 size: 14 residues. The CDR3 nucleotides read TGTGCCAGCAGCCAAGAGACAGGGGGCTACGAGCAGTACTTC. Amino acid sequence: CASSQETGGYEQYF.

This clonotype occurred a few times. The chain links TRBV12-3 or TRBV12-4 to TRBJ1-2; D gene ambiguous. Trimming removed 8 bases from V and 6 bases from J, with 16 bases in between. This CDR3 region has 13 residues. The chain's CDR3 is CASGRPALNGYTF. CDR3 DNA: TGTGCCAGCGGAAGACCCGCTCTCAATGGCTACACCTTC.